A single sample gave rise to the 27 T cell receptor beta chains below, sequenced in a study of control samples from healthy donors and cancer patients. Data came from immunoSEQ multiplex PCR; TCRdb stores just in-frame clones and leaves some out. The repertoire consists of some 95,000 clones, with 70% to 80% occurring once and the leading ten covering about 10%. The sample consisted of blood. These receptors were taken from a woman in her 30s in good health.

J is TRBJ1-2 and V is TRBV5-6, with 7 nucleotides matching TRBD1. Unmatched junction bases numbered 13, after V lost 6 bases and J lost 8 bases. This CDR3 has 14 amino acids. Germline V lookup: CDR1 SGHDT, CDR2 YYEEEE. As DNA, the CDR3 is TGTGCCAGCAAATTGACAGGGCCTTGGGGAGGCTACACCTTC. This encodes CASKLTGPWGGYTF.

The chain couples TRBV29-1 to TRBJ2-2, with unresolved D. The CDR3 runs 13 residues. Germline V gene lookup returns CDR1 SQVTM and CDR2 ANQGSEA. Trimming pared 6 bases from V and 6 bases from J, leaving 14 bases between. CDR3 DNA: TGCAGCGTAAACTTGTACGGAGCCGGGGAGCTGTTTTTT. Protein: CSVNLYGAGELFF.

The gene calls are TRBV5-4 and TRBJ2-3; possible D gene TRBD1, 6 bases. Germline CDR1 SGHNT, CDR2 YYREEE (reference sequence). The CDR3 contains 12 residues. The ends were cut back, 2 bases at V and 10 bases at J, with 11 bases in the middle. The CDR3 nucleotides are TGTGCCAGCAGCTTACGACAGGAACCGCAGTATTTT. Translated: CASSLRQEPQYF.

The chain joins TRBV29-1 to TRBJ2-7, with a possible D match to TRBD2 (6 bases). The CDR3 covers 11 residues. Germline-derived CDR1 and CDR2 are SQVTM and ANQGSEA. CDR3 bases: TGCGCCGGCGGGGTATACTACGAGCAGTACTTC. Amino acid sequence: CAGGVYYEQYF.

The CDR3 region is CASSIRGTAGANYGYTF. The CDR3 nucleotides are TGTGCCAGTAGTATCAGGGGCACAGCCGGAGCTAACTATGGCTACACCTTC. The chain employs TRBV19 and TRBJ1-2; tentative D call: TRBD1 (6 bases). The V end was cut by 3 bases, the J end by 0 bases, with 17 bases between. This CDR3 region has 17 residues. The V gene's germline CDR1 is LNHDA and CDR2 SQIVND (reference sequence).

V usage is TRBV6-1 and J usage is TRBJ1-2, with D possibly matching TRBD1 (5 bases). The length of the CDR3 is 13 residues. Germline CDR1 and CDR2: MNHNS and SASEGT. V was pared by 3 bases and J by 10 bases, with 15 bases between. This CDR3 is CASSEGLGLVYTF. The DNA for the CDR3 is TGTGCCAGCAGTGAGGGGTTGGGGCTAGTCTACACCTTC.

This clone was counted once. V gene TRBV2 combines with J gene TRBJ1-2; 8 bases agree with TRBD1. The CDR3 has 13 amino acids. Germline CDR1 reads SNHLY; CDR2 reads FYNNEI. V lost 7 bases and J lost 7; bases outside the gene matches: 8. The CDR3 region has the DNA TGTGCCAGCACACCCGGACAGGGCTTTGGCTACACCTTC. This gives the protein CASTPGQGFGYTF.

V usage is TRBV5-8 and J usage is TRBJ2-7; 8 bases match TRBD1. Germline CDR1 reads SGHTS; CDR2 reads YDEGEE. V lost 4 bases, J lost 3 bases, and 9 bases stayed unmatched. CDR3 size: 15 residues. CDR3 residues: CASSAPTGENYEQYF. The CDR3 bases are TGTGCCAGCAGCGCCCCGACAGGGGAAAACTACGAGCAGTACTTC. Full variable domain (outside the CDR3, taken from reference TRBV5-8 and TRBJ2-7): EAGVTQSPTHLIKTRGQQATLRCSPISGHTSVYWYQQALGLGLQFLLWYDEGEERNRGNFPPRFSGRQFPNYSSELNVNALELEDSALYLCASSAPTGENYEQYFGPGTRLTVT.

This chain connects TRBV5-6 to TRBJ1-1; D is uncertain. The V gene's germline CDR1 is SGHDT and CDR2 YYEEEE. Trimming shortened V by 3 bases and J by 0 bases, and 6 bases separated the two germline ends. This CDR3 region has 13 residues. DNA for the CDR3: TGTGCCAGCAGCTCAATCATGAACACTGAAGCTTTCTTT. This codes for CASSSIMNTEAFF.

The chain links TRBV5-4 to TRBJ2-6; no reliable D call. This CDR3 spans 13 amino acids. With 5 bases removed from V and 2 bases from J, the gap between germline ends came to 5 bases. Germline-derived CDR1 and CDR2 are SGHNT and YYREEE (reference sequence). In DNA form, the CDR3 reads TGTGCCAGCAGTCACCCTGGGGCCAACGTCCTGACTTTC. This encodes CASSHPGANVLTF.

Here the CDR3 reads CASSKPRGVGNTEAFF. The CDR3 nucleotides are TGTGCCAGTAGTAAGCCCCGGGGGGTCGGGAACACTGAAGCTTTCTTT. This chain joins TRBV19 and TRBJ1-1; TRBD1 is a possible D gene (5 bases). The germline V and J ends were trimmed by 4 bases and 1 base, with 16 bases remaining between them. This CDR3 contains 16 residues. Germline CDR1 LNHDA, CDR2 SQIVND (reference sequence).

The genes are TRBV19 and TRBJ2-3; 9 bases line up with TRBD2. CDR1 is LNHDA and CDR2 is SQIVND in the germline V gene (reference sequence). CDR3 length: 14 residues. With 5 bases clipped from V and 5 bases from J, the junction kept 5 bases outside the gene matches. CDR3 in amino acids: CASSVAGAGDTQYF. The DNA for the CDR3 is TGTGCCAGTAGTGTAGCGGGGGCGGGAGATACGCAGTATTTT. Drawing the rest from reference TRBV19 and TRBJ2-3, the complete variable domain is DGGITQSPKYLFRKEGQNVTLSCEQNLNHDAMYWYRQDPGQGLRLIYYSQIVNDFQKGDIAEGYSVSREKKESFPLTVTSAQKNPTAFYLCASSVAGAGDTQYFGPGTRLTVL.

This rearrangement joins TRBV25-1 to TRBJ2-7; 8 bases are a match to TRBD1. Germline CDR1 and CDR2: MGHDK and SYGVNS. The V and J ends lost 1 base and 4 bases, in that order; junction bases with no gene match: 12. The CDR3 has 17 amino acids. The CDR3 protein is CASSESRPGQGAYEQYF. The DNA for the CDR3 is TGTGCCAGCAGTGAATCCCGGCCGGGTCAGGGGGCGTACGAGCAGTACTTC.

This chain links TRBV6-5 with TRBJ2-7; a weak D match, TRBD1 (5 bases). CDR3 length: 14 amino acids. Germline lookup yields CDR1 MNHEY and CDR2 SVGAGI. V lost 6 bases and J lost 0, with 12 bases in between. Here the CDR3 reads CASSRGQGSYEQYF. The CDR3 region has the DNA TGTGCCAGCAGCCGCGGACAAGGCTCCTACGAGCAGTACTTC.

The chain joins TRBV6-5 to TRBJ2-2; perhaps TRBD1 as D (5 bases). The CDR3 has 14 amino acids. Germline V lookup: CDR1 MNHEY, CDR2 SVGAGI. V dropped 2 bases and J dropped 2 bases, with 6 bases sitting between them. CDR3 protein: CASSYRTNTGELFF. The CDR3 coding sequence is TGTGCCAGCAGTTACAGGACAAACACCGGGGAGCTGTTTTTT.

The chain uses TRBV7-2 and TRBJ2-3, with 12 bases that match TRBD2. V shed 5 bases and J 1 base; nucleotides not matched to a gene: 7. The germline CDR1 and CDR2 sequences are SGHTA and FQGNSA. CDR3 length: 17 amino acids. The CDR3 coding sequence is TGTGCCAGCAGCCCTGGGACTAGCGGGTCCCGCACAGATACGCAGTATTTT. It specifies CASSPGTSGSRTDTQYF. The full variable domain, rest sourced from reference TRBV7-2 and TRBJ2-3, is GAGVSQSPSNKVTEKGKDVELRCDPISGHTALYWYRQSLGQGLEFLIYFQGNSAPDKSGLPSDRFSAERTGGSVSTLTIQRTQQEDSAVYLCASSPGTSGSRTDTQYFGPGTRLTVL.

CDR3 loop: CAWRPGPTANYGYTF. The DNA of the CDR3 is TGTGCCTGGAGACCGGGACCGACAGCTAACTATGGCTACACCTTC. This rearrangement joins TRBV30 to TRBJ1-2, with D possibly being TRBD1 (5 bases). V was clipped by 3 bases and J by 0 bases, with 14 bases between them. Germline lookup yields CDR1 GTSNPN and CDR2 SVGIG (reference sequence). The CDR3 spans 15 residues. Variable domain in full (rest from reference TRBV30 and TRBJ1-2): SQTIHQWPATLVQPVGSPLSLECTVEGTSNPNLYWYRQAAGRGLQLLFYSVGIGQISSEVPQNLSASRPQDRQFILSSKKLLLSDSGFYLCAWRPGPTANYGYTFGSGTRLTVV.

The genes are TRBV7-9 and TRBJ2-1; 11 nucleotides agree with TRBD2. The CDR3 runs 19 residues. Germline lookup yields CDR1 SEHNR and CDR2 FQNEAQ (reference sequence). J was trimmed by 0 bases and V by 0 bases; bases with no gene match: 7. Here the CDR3 reads CASSLAELAGASSYNEQFF. In DNA form, the CDR3 reads TGTGCCAGCAGCTTAGCTGAACTAGCGGGGGCCAGCTCCTACAATGAGCAGTTCTTC.

The CDR3 loop reads CATSAGGDPGYTF. CDR3 nucleotides: TGTGCCACCAGTGCCGGGGGCGACCCCGGCTACACCTTC. This chain uses TRBV24-1 with TRBJ1-2; perhaps TRBD1 as D (6 bases). Germline assignment: CDR1 KGHDR and CDR2 SFDVKD. Trimming cost V 5 bases and J 8 bases, with 14 bases left between them. CDR3 size: 13 residues.

The chain has TRBV6-4 and TRBJ2-3; TRBD2 agrees at 7 bases. Germline assignment: CDR1 MRHNA and CDR2 SNTAGT. The CDR3 is 14 amino acids. The ends lost 5 bases at V and 10 bases at J; junction bases unmatched: 12. The DNA for the CDR3 is TGTGCCAGCAGTTTCAGCGGGGAAAAAGGAGCGCAGTATTTT. Protein product: CASSFSGEKGAQYF.

V usage is TRBV14 and J usage is TRBJ2-2, with D uncertain. This CDR3 comprises 15 residues. The V gene lost 6 bases and the J gene lost 1 base, with 12 bases spanning the gap. CDR1 and CDR2 (germline): SGHDN, FVKESK. The CDR3 nucleotides read TGTGCCAGCAGTGGAATGGTTCGGAACACCGGGGAGCTGTTTTTT. It codes for CASSGMVRNTGELFF.

The V gene is TRBV19, the J gene TRBJ1-1, with D unclear. Per the germline V gene, CDR1 is LNHDA and CDR2 is SQIVND (reference sequence). This CDR3 spans 15 amino acids. V dropped 9 bases and J dropped 3 bases, with 20 bases sitting between them. The CDR3, as DNA: TGTGCCAGCACGAGTCGAGGTGCGGGCTACACTGAAGCTTTCTTT. Protein product: CASTSRGAGYTEAFF.

This clone appeared a few times. The rearrangement uses TRBV5-4 and TRBJ1-1; D gene unclear. CDR1 is SGHNT, CDR2 YYREEE, per germline (reference sequence). This CDR3 region has 15 residues. V was cut by 0 bases and J by 1 base, with 10 bases left in between. CDR3 nucleotide sequence: TGTGCCAGCAGCTTGGATGCCGGTACGAACACTGAAGCTTTCTTT. Translating it yields CASSLDAGTNTEAFF. Full variable domain (missing parts from reference TRBV5-4 and TRBJ1-1): ETGVTQSPTHLIKTRGQQVTLRCSSQSGHNTVSWYQQALGQGPQFIFQYYREEENGRGNFPPRFSGLQFPNYSSELNVNALELDDSALYLCASSLDAGTNTEAFFGQGTRLTVV.

As to this clone: The sample carries other DNA sequences with the same CDR3. V is TRBV5-5 and J is TRBJ1-1; D possibly corresponds to TRBD1 (6 bases). CDR1 and CDR2 (germline): SGHKS, YYEKEE (reference sequence). V lost 0 bases, J lost 1 base, and 7 bases lay in between. This CDR3 has 14 amino acids. The DNA for the CDR3 is TGTGCCAGCAGCTTGGGAGGGGGGAACACTGAAGCTTTCTTT. Its protein product is CASSLGGGNTEAFF.

The rearrangement uses TRBV7-2 and TRBJ1-2; 7 bases match TRBD1. With 2 bases clipped from V and 6 bases from J, the junction kept 9 bases outside the gene matches. Germline loops: CDR1 SGHTA, CDR2 FQGNSA. The CDR3 covers 15 residues. CDR3 coding DNA: TGTGCCAGCAGCTTAATGTCAGGGGGATTCCATGGCTACACCTTC. Translation: CASSLMSGGFHGYTF.

The rearrangement uses TRBV27 and TRBJ1-1; D not resolved. Trimming removed 8 bases at V and 0 bases at J, with 22 bases between. The length of the CDR3 is 17 residues. Germline assignment: CDR1 MNHEY and CDR2 SMNVEV (reference sequence). The CDR3 is CASRSRTGRQLNTEAFF. CDR3 bases: TGTGCCAGCCGAAGCCGAACGGGCCGGCAGTTGAACACTGAAGCTTTCTTT.

The chain joins TRBV30 to TRBJ1-1, with a possible D match to TRBD1 (5 bases). The CDR3 contains 14 residues. V lost 2 bases, J lost 1 base, and 11 bases lay in between. Germline V gene sequence: CDR1 GTSNPN, CDR2 SVGIG (reference sequence). The CDR3 sequence is CAWSRNGGNTEAFF. CDR3 sequence (DNA): TGTGCCTGGAGTCGCAATGGGGGGAACACTGAAGCTTTCTTT.